These T cell receptor beta chains were read from a single sample in a study of beta chain features in type 1 diabetes. Some clones are missing from TCRdb's copy, which holds only in-frame ones; the method was immunoSEQ multiplex PCR. The sample contains 150,000 to 200,000 clones, around 8.6% of which appear only once. Sequencing input: central memory CD4+ T cells from blood. Every receptor here comes from a woman between 18 and 29 years old with type 1 diabetes. CDR3s include the opening cysteine and the closing phenylalanine or tryptophan. A clone size is listed for some rows: how often the clone was seen (once, few, many), or a class if it is expanded.

V gene: TRBV7-8
clone size: few
J gene: TRBJ2-5
CDR3 protein: CASSLGQSETQYF

V gene: TRBV18
clone size: few
J gene: TRBJ1-2
CDR3 protein: CASTQAGGLNYGYTF

V gene: TRBV28
clone size: .
J gene: TRBJ2-7
CDR3 protein: CASSRPDRSYEQYF

V gene: TRBV5-1
clone size: few
J gene: TRBJ1-2
CDR3 protein: CASSDYSQGAFGYTF

V gene: TRBV7-3
clone size: .
J gene: TRBJ2-3
CDR3 protein: CASSFGSSGSGDTQYF

V gene: TRBV6-1
clone size: few
J gene: TRBJ2-5
CDR3 protein: CASSERRVAGGRETQYF

V gene: TRBV18
clone size: .
J gene: TRBJ1-4
CDR3 protein: CASSPRGQSNEKLFF

V gene: TRBV19
clone size: .
J gene: TRBJ1-1
CDR3 protein: CASSRWYRYPNTEAFF

V gene: TRBV14
clone size: .
J gene: TRBJ1-1
CDR3 protein: CASSQEARGWVSEAFF

V gene: TRBV11-3
clone size: few
J gene: TRBJ1-2
CDR3 protein: CASSLTGTGMDGYTF

V gene: TRBV6-5
clone size: few
J gene: TRBJ2-7
CDR3 protein: CASSYSQGLTYEQYF

V gene: TRBV20-1
clone size: few
J gene: .
CDR3 protein: CSAPSGLEQYF

V gene: TRBV5-1
clone size: .
J gene: TRBJ2-1
CDR3 protein: CASSLGPGNNEQFF

V gene: TRBV11-3
clone size: few
J gene: TRBJ1-4
CDR3 protein: CASSLVLNEKLFF

V gene: TRBV29-1
clone size: few
J gene: TRBJ2-1
CDR3 protein: CSGRLDEQFF

V gene: TRBV19
clone size: few
J gene: TRBJ1-1
CDR3 protein: CASSIHRMNTEAFF

V gene: TRBV7-2
clone size: few
J gene: TRBJ2-1
CDR3 protein: CASSRGGQGINEQFF

V gene: TRBV18
clone size: few
J gene: TRBJ1-2
CDR3 protein: CASSPGQDFYGYTF

V gene: TRBV28
clone size: .
J gene: TRBJ1-2
CDR3 protein: CASSLWGAGYTF

V gene: TRBV6-1
clone size: few
J gene: TRBJ2-7
CDR3 protein: CASSRRQGVDEQYF

V gene: TRBV7-9
clone size: .
J gene: TRBJ2-3
CDR3 protein: CASSPLAGYEIWYF

V gene: TRBV30
clone size: few
J gene: TRBJ2-5
CDR3 protein: CAWSTGLEHGTQYF

V gene: TRBV14
clone size: .
J gene: TRBJ2-2
CDR3 protein: CASSQDRGTGELFF

V gene: TRBV28
clone size: .
J gene: TRBJ2-1
CDR3 protein: CASSLPSGPSSYNEQFF

V gene: TRBV28
clone size: .
J gene: TRBJ2-2
CDR3 protein: CASSFFSGSNTGELFF

V gene: TRBV11-3
clone size: few
J gene: TRBJ2-1
CDR3 protein: CASSLDPSGYNEQFF

V gene: TRBV2
clone size: .
J gene: TRBJ2-3
CDR3 protein: CASSESPGGGTDTQYF

V gene: TRBV5-1
clone size: few
J gene: TRBJ1-4
CDR3 protein: CASSLEVYNEKLFF

V gene: TRBV18
clone size: few
J gene: TRBJ1-2
CDR3 protein: CASSPSAGFNYGYTF

V gene: TRBV7-3
clone size: .
J gene: TRBJ1-1
CDR3 protein: CASSLSGEGTEAFF

V gene: TRBV7-3
clone size: few
J gene: TRBJ2-5
CDR3 protein: CASSSPGQETQYF

V gene: TRBV5-1
clone size: .
J gene: TRBJ1-2
CDR3 protein: CASSQGTSLGGYTF

V gene: TRBV28
clone size: .
J gene: TRBJ2-7
CDR3 protein: CATLKHPYEQYF

V gene: TRBV18
clone size: few
J gene: TRBJ2-3
CDR3 protein: CASSHGGGTDTQYF

V gene: TRBV29-1
clone size: .
J gene: TRBJ2-5
CDR3 protein: CSVESPETQYF

V gene: TRBV5-1
clone size: few
J gene: TRBJ2-5
CDR3 protein: CASSPGQGRETQYF

V gene: TRBV27
clone size: .
J gene: TRBJ2-5
CDR3 protein: CASSIPGARETQYF

V gene: TRBV5-6
clone size: .
J gene: TRBJ1-2
CDR3 protein: CASSLTGTGISYGYTF

V gene: TRBV5-1
clone size: .
J gene: TRBJ2-6
CDR3 protein: CASSAETGTGANVLTF

V gene: TRBV7-9
clone size: few
J gene: TRBJ2-6
CDR3 protein: CASSSGTGGFNVLTF

V gene: TRBV9
clone size: few
J gene: TRBJ2-1
CDR3 protein: CASSARPDRDEQFF

V gene: TRBV12-5
clone size: few
J gene: TRBJ2-1
CDR3 protein: CASGPSGGAGPQQFF

V gene: TRBV4-2
clone size: .
J gene: TRBJ2-1
CDR3 protein: CASSQAGENEQFF

V gene: TRBV5-4
clone size: few
J gene: TRBJ2-1
CDR3 protein: CASSQESSGNEQFF

V gene: TRBV4-2
clone size: .
J gene: TRBJ2-2
CDR3 protein: CASSLAENTGELFF

V gene: TRBV30
clone size: .
J gene: TRBJ2-5
CDR3 protein: CAWSVSRETQYF

V gene: TRBV9
clone size: few
J gene: TRBJ2-7
CDR3 protein: CASSSGRTLGHEQYF

V gene: TRBV23-1
clone size: few
J gene: TRBJ1-1
CDR3 protein: CASSHSTRVRRGGGTEAFF

V gene: TRBV7-2
clone size: .
J gene: TRBJ2-7
CDR3 protein: CASSLMGSLEQYF

V gene: TRBV7-8
clone size: .
J gene: TRBJ1-2
CDR3 protein: CASSSTGGNYGYTF

V gene: TRBV6-1
clone size: few
J gene: TRBJ2-1
CDR3 protein: CASSRDSPYNEQFF

V gene: TRBV30
clone size: few
J gene: TRBJ2-1
CDR3 protein: CAWSAEGLAGGPGFF

V gene: TRBV21-1
clone size: .
J gene: TRBJ1-5
CDR3 protein: CASAKGDDQPQHF

V gene: TRBV30
clone size: .
J gene: TRBJ2-7
CDR3 protein: CAWSVRAVSSYEQYF

V gene: TRBV19
clone size: few
J gene: TRBJ2-5
CDR3 protein: CASNEGTGGETQYF

V gene: TRBV18
clone size: .
J gene: TRBJ1-5
CDR3 protein: CASSPQGDQPQHF

V gene: TRBV10-2
clone size: many
J gene: TRBJ2-1
CDR3 protein: CASILGGGEQFF

V gene: TRBV5-1
clone size: few
J gene: TRBJ1-2
CDR3 protein: CASRFKFDSNYGYTF

V gene: TRBV7-2
clone size: .
J gene: TRBJ1-1
CDR3 protein: CASSLGTGLEAFF

V gene: TRBV30
clone size: .
J gene: TRBJ2-5
CDR3 protein: CAWGGQGKETQYF